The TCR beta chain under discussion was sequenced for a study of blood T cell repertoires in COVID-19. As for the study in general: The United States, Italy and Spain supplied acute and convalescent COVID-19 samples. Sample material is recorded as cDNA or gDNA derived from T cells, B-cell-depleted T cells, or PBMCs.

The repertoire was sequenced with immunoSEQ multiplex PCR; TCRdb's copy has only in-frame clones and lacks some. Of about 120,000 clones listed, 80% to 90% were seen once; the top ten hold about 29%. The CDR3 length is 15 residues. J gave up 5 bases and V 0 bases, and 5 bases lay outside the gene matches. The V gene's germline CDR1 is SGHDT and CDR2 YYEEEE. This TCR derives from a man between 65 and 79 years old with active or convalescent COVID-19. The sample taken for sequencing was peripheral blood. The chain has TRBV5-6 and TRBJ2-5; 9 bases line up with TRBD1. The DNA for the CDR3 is TGTGCCAGCAGCTTGGTTACAGGGGGCGGTGAGACCCAGTACTTC. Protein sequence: CASSLVTGGGETQYF.